A selection of T cell receptor beta chains follows, all from one sample in a study of PD-L1 blockade in urothelial cancer. Clones were sequenced by immunoSEQ multiplex PCR, and TCRdb holds only the in-frame ones, with some missing. The repertoire holds 50,000 or so clones, with approximately 84% as singletons. Source: PBMCs, taken around atezolizumab (anti-PD-L1) treatment. The receptor source for this set is a middle-aged man with urothelial cancer. Each CDR3 is given with its conserved first and last residue. The D gene is left open where the match is weak. Clone size is not always given. Where it is, it says once, few, many or a class for expanded clones.

j_gene: TRBJ1-2; d_gene: NA; v_gene: TRBV2; abundance: NA; CDR3nt: TGTGCCAGCAGTGAAGAACAGTATTCTAACTATGGCTACACCTTC; CDR3aa: CASSEEQYSNYGYTF
j_gene: TRBJ2-5; d_gene: NA; v_gene: TRBV19; abundance: NA; CDR3nt: TGTGCCAGTAGCTCACAGGGTGGGGCTGGGGAGACCCAGTACTTC; CDR3aa: CASSSQGGAGETQYF
j_gene: TRBJ2-1; d_gene: TRBD2; v_gene: TRBV5-1; abundance: NA; CDR3nt: TGCGCCAGCAGCGTGGTTAGCGGGGGGGCAGGGGAGCAGTTCTTC; CDR3aa: CASSVVSGGAGEQFF
j_gene: TRBJ1-5; d_gene: NA; v_gene: TRBV30; abundance: NA; CDR3nt: TGTGCCTGGAGTGATAGGGGCGCCAGGGGTCAGCCCCAGCATTTT; CDR3aa: CAWSDRGARGQPQHF
j_gene: TRBJ1-6; d_gene: NA; v_gene: TRBV19; abundance: NA; CDR3nt: TGTGCCAGTAGTCCTACGGGAAGTAATTCACCCCTCCACTTT; CDR3aa: CASSPTGSNSPLHF
j_gene: TRBJ2-2; d_gene: NA; v_gene: TRBV19; abundance: NA; CDR3nt: TGTGCCAGTAGTATAACTAGCTTGGTGGGGGAGCTGTTTTTT; CDR3aa: CASSITSLVGELFF
j_gene: TRBJ2-3; d_gene: TRBD2; v_gene: TRBV27; abundance: NA; CDR3nt: TGTGCCAGCAGTCAAGGGACTACTTTTAGCACAGATACGCAGTATTTT; CDR3aa: CASSQGTTFSTDTQYF
j_gene: TRBJ2-1; d_gene: TRBD2; v_gene: TRBV9; abundance: NA; CDR3nt: TGTGCCAGCAGCGTGGTAAAGGGACTAGCGGGAATCAATGAGCAGTTCTTC; CDR3aa: CASSVVKGLAGINEQFF
j_gene: TRBJ2-4; d_gene: TRBD1; v_gene: TRBV14; abundance: once; CDR3nt: TGTGCCAGCAGCCAGGACAGGGTTTGGGACATTCAGTACTTC; CDR3aa: CASSQDRVWDIQYF
j_gene: TRBJ1-2; d_gene: TRBD1; v_gene: TRBV30; abundance: few; CDR3nt: TGTGCCTGGAGTGCCACAGGGGGCTCGAGCTACACCTTC; CDR3aa: CAWSATGGSSYTF
j_gene: TRBJ2-7; d_gene: TRBD1; v_gene: TRBV6-1; abundance: NA; CDR3nt: TGTGCCAGCAGTGAAAGGGGACAGGGGGCGTCGGGCTACGAGCAGTACTTC; CDR3aa: CASSERGQGASGYEQYF
j_gene: TRBJ2-1; d_gene: NA; v_gene: TRBV7-9; abundance: NA; CDR3nt: TGTGCCAGCAGCTTAGGAGGAGGCATATACAATGAGCAGTTCTTC; CDR3aa: CASSLGGGIYNEQFF
j_gene: TRBJ2-2; d_gene: TRBD1; v_gene: TRBV19; abundance: NA; CDR3nt: TGTGCCAGTAGTATGACAGGGGGAAACGGGGAGCTGTTTTTT; CDR3aa: CASSMTGGNGELFF
j_gene: TRBJ1-5; d_gene: NA; v_gene: TRBV6-1; abundance: few; CDR3nt: TGTGCCAGCAGGAACACGAGGGGGAGCGAACAGCCCCAGCATTTT; CDR3aa: CASRNTRGSEQPQHF
j_gene: TRBJ2-1; d_gene: TRBD2; v_gene: TRBV28; abundance: NA; CDR3nt: TGTGCCAGCAGCCAGGGACTAGTTTCTAATGAGCAGTTCTTC; CDR3aa: CASSQGLVSNEQFF
j_gene: TRBJ2-2; d_gene: NA; v_gene: TRBV30; abundance: NA; CDR3nt: TGTGCCTGGACTACGTTCGCGAACACCGGGGAGCTGTTTTTT; CDR3aa: CAWTTFANTGELFF
j_gene: TRBJ2-6; d_gene: TRBD1; v_gene: TRBV7-6; abundance: NA; CDR3nt: TGTGCCAGCAGCCTCAGGGGGCTGATGCCTGGGGCCAACGTCCTGACTTTC; CDR3aa: CASSLRGLMPGANVLTF
j_gene: TRBJ1-6; d_gene: NA; v_gene: TRBV10-3; abundance: few; CDR3nt: TGTGCCATCAGTTCGGACAGTGCAAATTCACCCCTCCACTTT; CDR3aa: CAISSDSANSPLHF
j_gene: TRBJ2-5; d_gene: NA; v_gene: TRBV5-1; abundance: NA; CDR3nt: TGCGCCAGCAGCGCCGGCCTTCGACAGGCTGTGGAGACCCAGTACTTC; CDR3aa: CASSAGLRQAVETQYF
j_gene: TRBJ2-1; d_gene: NA; v_gene: TRBV13; abundance: few; CDR3nt: TGTGCCAGCAGCTCAGTTACAGGGTCGGGCGCGGCGCAGTTCTTC; CDR3aa: CASSSVTGSGAAQFF
j_gene: TRBJ1-5; d_gene: TRBD1; v_gene: TRBV28; abundance: once; CDR3nt: TGTGCCAGCTCCAACCCCGGGACAGGGGTCGAGCCCCAGCATTTT; CDR3aa: CASSNPGTGVEPQHF
j_gene: TRBJ2-7; d_gene: NA; v_gene: TRBV30; abundance: NA; CDR3nt: TGTGCCTGGAGTGTACGAGGGACTCAGCGGCAGTACTTC; CDR3aa: CAWSVRGTQRQYF
j_gene: TRBJ2-3; d_gene: TRBD2; v_gene: TRBV29-1; abundance: NA; CDR3nt: TGCAGCGTTTGTAGTAGCGGGAGAAGCTCCCCAGATACGCAGTATTTT; CDR3aa: CSVCSSGRSSPDTQYF
j_gene: TRBJ1-1; d_gene: NA; v_gene: TRBV9; abundance: NA; CDR3nt: TGTGCCAGCAGCCTACTGGACTCTAACACTGAAGCTTTCTTT; CDR3aa: CASSLLDSNTEAFF
j_gene: TRBJ2-1; d_gene: TRBD2; v_gene: TRBV6-4; abundance: NA; CDR3nt: TGTGCCAGCAGTGAACAAGCGGGAGGGCCCCATGAGCAGTTCTTC; CDR3aa: CASSEQAGGPHEQFF
j_gene: TRBJ1-3; d_gene: NA; v_gene: TRBV5-1; abundance: NA; CDR3nt: TGCGCCAGCAGCCCGGGACACCGAGAAGCTGGAAACACCATATATTTT; CDR3aa: CASSPGHREAGNTIYF
j_gene: TRBJ2-7; d_gene: TRBD2; v_gene: TRBV27; abundance: NA; CDR3nt: TGTGCCAGCAGTTTACGCGCACGGGGGGGTTCACGATCTTACGAGCAGTACTTC; CDR3aa: CASSLRARGGSRSYEQYF
j_gene: TRBJ2-1; d_gene: TRBD1; v_gene: TRBV28; abundance: NA; CDR3nt: TGTGCCAGCCCGGGACAGGGGGCTGGGGCTGAGCAGCTCTTC; CDR3aa: CASPGQGAGAEQLF
j_gene: TRBJ2-2; d_gene: TRBD1; v_gene: TRBV25-1; abundance: once; CDR3nt: TGTGCCAGCAGCGGGGACAGGGGGGTGACCGGGGAGCTGTTTTTT; CDR3aa: CASSGDRGVTGELFF
j_gene: TRBJ2-1; d_gene: TRBD2; v_gene: TRBV27; abundance: NA; CDR3nt: TGTGCCAGCACCCGGACTAGCGGGAGGCCATGGGGCTACAATGAGCAGTTCTTC; CDR3aa: CASTRTSGRPWGYNEQFF
j_gene: TRBJ2-5; d_gene: NA; v_gene: TRBV11-3; abundance: NA; CDR3nt: TGTGCCAGCAGCTCAAGCGGGCAAGAGACCCAGTACTTC; CDR3aa: CASSSSGQETQYF